This entry features one T cell receptor beta chain sequence. The antigen remains unidentified. This entry comes from a study of Ad26.COV2.S vaccination and SARS-CoV-2 variants. Across the whole study: Into the muscle, Ad26.COV2.S was dosed once or twice, 56 days apart. Study-level findings and limits: Spike-specific TCR breadth in vaccine recipients exceeded that seen in placebo recipients.

The CDR3 extends over 16 amino acids. Germline CDR1 is GTSNPN and CDR2 is SVGIG (reference sequence). The V end lost 8 bases, the J end lost 4 bases, and 26 bases lay between the germline ends. Here immunoSEQ multiplex PCR was the method, and the copy in TCRdb shows in-frame clones only, minus some. The sample records about 400,000 clones, roughly four fifths being singletons. Indicated treatment: roughly 20 received Ad26.COV2.S at low or high dose, single or two shots; five or six received placebo; per-sample allocation not given. Samples were taken on day 63 after the first vaccine or placebo injection.

This TCR derives from a person between 18 and 65 years old who received the Ad26.COV2.S COVID-19 vaccine or a placebo. The V call is TRBV30, the J call TRBJ1-2; D possibly corresponds to TRBD1 (6 bases). This material consisted of peripheral blood, taken in a trial of Ad26.COV2.S vaccine versus placebo. As DNA, the CDR3 is TGTGCCGGACGGTTCTTGCGGGGGGCGCTTGGCTATGGCTACACCTTC. It is translated as CAGRFLRGALGYGYTF. The full variable domain, completed using reference TRBV30 and TRBJ1-2, is SQTIHQWPATLVQPVGSPLSLECTVEGTSNPNLYWYRQAAGRGLQLLFYSVGIGQISSEVPQNLSASRPQDRQFILSSKKLLLSDSGFYLCAGRFLRGALGYGYTFGSGTRLTVV.